A selection of T cell receptor beta chains follows, all from one sample in a study of blood T cells in healthy people across ages. From the 5' RACE reads, TCRdb called clonotypes with MiXCR, one entry per CDR3 protein. The sample yields 800,000 to 1,000,000 distinct CDR3 sequences, under 50% seen once. Sequenced: blood. These receptors were obtained from a man aged 25 to 40 in good health. Both conserved end residues are part of each CDR3. Each record gives: J gene, clone size, V gene, D gene, CDR3 DNA, CDR3 protein. The D gene is left open where the match is weak. Clone size appears in some rows only: once, few, many, or a class for an expanded clone.

>TRBJ2-7|few|TRBV20-1|TRBD2
TGCAGTGCTCGACGGGGGGACGAGCAGTACTTC
CSARRGDEQYF
>TRBJ2-6|.|TRBV10-3|.
TGTGCCATCAACGCAGGGGATGGTGGGGCCAACGTCCTGACTTTC
CAINAGDGGANVLTF
>TRBJ2-7|.|TRBV9|.
TGTGCCAGCAGCGTAGCAGGGACTCGCGTTAACGAGCAGTACTTC
CASSVAGTRVNEQYF
>TRBJ2-7|few|TRBV7-9|TRBD1
TGTGCCAGCAGCCTCGAGGACAGGGGAAACTACGAGCAGTACTTC
CASSLEDRGNYEQYF
>TRBJ2-4|.|TRBV6-5|.
TGTGCCAGCGCAACGGGCCCCCAAAACATTCAGTACTTC
CASATGPQNIQYF
>TRBJ2-3|.|TRBV29-1|TRBD2
TGCAGCGTGGACGGGACTAGCGGGGGTTTGGCAGATACGCAGTATTTT
CSVDGTSGGLADTQYF
>TRBJ2-5|.|TRBV6-2/TRBV6-3|.
TGTGCCAGCAGTCCAAGACTTCTACGCTGGGAGACCCAGTACTTC
CASSPRLLRWETQYF
>TRBJ2-3|.|TRBV12-3/TRBV12-4|TRBD2
TGTGCCAGCAGACCCACTAGCGGGGCCACAGATACGCAGTATTTT
CASRPTSGATDTQYF
>TRBJ2-1|.|TRBV4-1|.
TGCGCCAGCAGCCAACAGGCGGGGAGCTCCTACAATGAGCAGTTCTTC
CASSQQAGSSYNEQFF
>TRBJ2-5|.|TRBV28|.
TGTGCCAGCGGGATAAGGGGAGTTGGTCAAGAGACCCAGTACTTC
CASGIRGVGQETQYF
>TRBJ2-1|.|TRBV7-7|.
TGTGCTAGCAGCTTAGGAGTCGCCAATGAGCAGTTCTTC
CASSLGVANEQFF
>TRBJ2-1|.|TRBV6-2/TRBV6-3|.
TGTGCCAGCAGTTACCCAATAGAAGAGCTTTGGGTCGGGAAATACAATGAGCAGTTCTTC
CASSYPIEELWVGKYNEQFF
>TRBJ2-7|.|TRBV12-5|.
TGTGCTAGTGGCAGACAGGTAGGGATCGCCTACGAGCAGTACTTC
CASGRQVGIAYEQYF
>TRBJ2-1|.|TRBV7-3|TRBD2
TGTGCCAGCAGCTTGCGGGGGGCGGGCAATGAGCAGTTCTTC
CASSLRGAGNEQFF
>TRBJ2-5|few|TRBV11-2|.
TGTGCCAGCAGCTCTCCGGTAGAGTGGCAAGAGACCCAGTACTTC
CASSSPVEWQETQYF
>TRBJ1-2|.|TRBV4-2|.
TGTACCAGCAGCCAAGATACGGACTATGGCTACACCTTC
CTSSQDTDYGYTF
>TRBJ2-1|.|TRBV4-2|.
TGTGCCAGCAGCCAACTGGGCCACAATGAGCAGTTCTTC
CASSQLGHNEQFF
>TRBJ2-1|few|TRBV6-5|TRBD2
TGTGCCAGCAGTTACTCGGGAGGGGACAATGAGCAGTTCTTC
CASSYSGGDNEQFF
>TRBJ2-7|.|TRBV18|.
TGTGCCAGCTCACCCTCTGCGTTTGGGGAGCAGTACTTC
CASSPSAFGEQYF
>TRBJ1-5|.|TRBV6-2/TRBV6-3|.
TGTGCCAGCAGTACCTACAGAGGAAGTCAGCCCCAGCATTTT
CASSTYRGSQPQHF
>TRBJ1-6|.|TRBV6-5|.
TGTGCCAGTAAGAGACAGGTCAATTCACCCCTCCACTTT
CASKRQVNSPLHF
>TRBJ2-5|.|TRBV4-3|.
TGCGCCAGCAGCCAAGATGGGCTAGCGCGGTACTTC
CASSQDGLARYF
>TRBJ1-1|few|TRBV5-1|.
TGCGCCAGCAGCACAATGACAGACAACACTGAAGCTTTCTTT
CASSTMTDNTEAFF